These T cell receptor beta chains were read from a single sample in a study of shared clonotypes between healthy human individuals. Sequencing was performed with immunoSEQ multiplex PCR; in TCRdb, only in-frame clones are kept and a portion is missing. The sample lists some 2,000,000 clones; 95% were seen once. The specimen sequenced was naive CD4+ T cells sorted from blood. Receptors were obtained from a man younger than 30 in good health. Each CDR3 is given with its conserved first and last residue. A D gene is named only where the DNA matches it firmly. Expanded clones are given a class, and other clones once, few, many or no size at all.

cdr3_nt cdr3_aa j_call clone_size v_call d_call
TGTGCCAGCTCACCACCCAAGATAGGCACAGATACGCAGTATTTT CASSPPKIGTDTQYF TRBJ2-3 - TRBV18 -
TGCGCCAGCAGTACAGACAGGGCGGGTGGCTACACCTTC CASSTDRAGGYTF TRBJ1-2 - TRBV10-2 TRBD1
TGTGCCAGCAGCTTGGAGGGGACCGCCAGTAACTATGGCTACACCTTC CASSLEGTASNYGYTF TRBJ1-2 once TRBV5-4 -
TGTGCCAGCAGTGGGACTTCAGGAAACACCATATATTTT CASSGTSGNTIYF TRBJ1-3 few TRBV6-5 -
TGCGCCAGCAGCTTGTTAGGACTAGCGGGAGGGCCAGATACGCAGTATTTT CASSLLGLAGGPDTQYF TRBJ2-3 once TRBV5-1 TRBD2
TGTGCCAGCAGCGTAGGGGGCGGGAAGGCTAACTATGGCTACACCTTC CASSVGGGKANYGYTF TRBJ1-2 - TRBV9 -
TGCAGCGTTACCGCCTCCGCGGATACTAATGAAAAACTGTTTTTT CSVTASADTNEKLFF TRBJ1-4 once TRBV29-1 -
TGTGCCAGCAGCCCACACCAGAACACTGAAGCTTTCTTT CASSPHQNTEAFF TRBJ1-1 - TRBV9 -
TGTGCCAGTACCACCTACAGCAATCAGCCCCAGCATTTT CASTTYSNQPQHF TRBJ1-5 - TRBV19 -
TGTGCCAGCAGCTCGGGGAACACCGGGGAGCTGTTTTTT CASSSGNTGELFF TRBJ2-2 - TRBV5-5 -
TGTGCCAGCAGCTCTCGTTTAGGACGGAACACTGAAGCTTTCTTT CASSSRLGRNTEAFF TRBJ1-1 - TRBV7-9 -
TGTGCCAGCAGTCAATCTCCCGGGCCCTCTTCGGGCGGCTACACCTTC CASSQSPGPSSGGYTF TRBJ1-2 - TRBV2 -
TGTGCCAGCAGTAGGGACGGAGAGTATCAGCCCCAGCATTTT CASSRDGEYQPQHF TRBJ1-5 - TRBV6-1 -